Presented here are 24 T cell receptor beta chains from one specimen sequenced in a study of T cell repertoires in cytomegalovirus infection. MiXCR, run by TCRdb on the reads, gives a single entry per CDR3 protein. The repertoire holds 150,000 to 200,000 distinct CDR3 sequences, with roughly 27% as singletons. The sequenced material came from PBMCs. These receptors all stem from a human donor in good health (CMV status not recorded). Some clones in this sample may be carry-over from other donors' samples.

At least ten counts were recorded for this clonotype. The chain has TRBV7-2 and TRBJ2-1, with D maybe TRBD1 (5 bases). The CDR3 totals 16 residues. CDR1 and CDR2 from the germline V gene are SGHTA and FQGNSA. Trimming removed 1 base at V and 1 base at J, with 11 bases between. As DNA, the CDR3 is TGTGCCAGCAGCTTAGTAGGGGATCAATCCTACAATGAGCAGTTCTTC. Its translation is CASSLVGDQSYNEQFF.

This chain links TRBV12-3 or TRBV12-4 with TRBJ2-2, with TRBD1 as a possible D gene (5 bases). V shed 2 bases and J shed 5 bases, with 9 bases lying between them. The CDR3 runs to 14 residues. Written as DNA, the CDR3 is TGTGCCAGCAGTTTAACGGCAGGGACCGGGGAGCTGTTTTTT. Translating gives CASSLTAGTGELFF.

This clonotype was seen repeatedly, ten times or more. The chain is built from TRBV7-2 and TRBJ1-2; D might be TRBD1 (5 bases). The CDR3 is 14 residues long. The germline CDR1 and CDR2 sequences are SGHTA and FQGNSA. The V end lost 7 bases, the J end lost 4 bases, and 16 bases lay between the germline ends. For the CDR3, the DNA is TGTGCCAGCACCACCAGGGAGCTAGTCTATGGCTACACCTTC. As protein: CASTTRELVYGYTF.

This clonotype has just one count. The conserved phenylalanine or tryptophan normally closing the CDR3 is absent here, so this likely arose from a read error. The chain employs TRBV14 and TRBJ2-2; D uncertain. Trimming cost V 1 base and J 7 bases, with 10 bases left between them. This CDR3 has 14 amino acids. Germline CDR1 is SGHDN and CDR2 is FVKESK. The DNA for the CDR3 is TGTGCCAGCAGCCAAGTTCTGGGGATCGGGGAGCTGTTTATT. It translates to CASSQVLGIGELFI.

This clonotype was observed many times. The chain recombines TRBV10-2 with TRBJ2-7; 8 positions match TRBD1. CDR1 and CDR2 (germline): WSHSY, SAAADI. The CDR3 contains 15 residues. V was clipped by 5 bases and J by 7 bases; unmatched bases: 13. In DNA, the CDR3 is TGCGCCAGCAGTAAAGTGACAGGGGTAGAGTTGGAGCAGTACTTC. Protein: CASSKVTGVELEQYF.

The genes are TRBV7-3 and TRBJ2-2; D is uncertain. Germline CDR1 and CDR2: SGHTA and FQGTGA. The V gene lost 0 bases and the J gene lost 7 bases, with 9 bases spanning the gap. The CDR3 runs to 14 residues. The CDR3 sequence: CASSLTESSGELFF. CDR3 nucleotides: TGTGCCAGCAGCTTAACGGAATCCAGCGGGGAGCTGTTTTTT.

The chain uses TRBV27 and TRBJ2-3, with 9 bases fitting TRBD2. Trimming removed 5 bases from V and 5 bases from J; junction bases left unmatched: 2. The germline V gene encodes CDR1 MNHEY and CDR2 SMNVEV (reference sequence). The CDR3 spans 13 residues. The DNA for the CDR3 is TGTGCCAGCAGTGTTAGCGGGGGAGATACGCAGTATTTT. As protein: CASSVSGGDTQYF.

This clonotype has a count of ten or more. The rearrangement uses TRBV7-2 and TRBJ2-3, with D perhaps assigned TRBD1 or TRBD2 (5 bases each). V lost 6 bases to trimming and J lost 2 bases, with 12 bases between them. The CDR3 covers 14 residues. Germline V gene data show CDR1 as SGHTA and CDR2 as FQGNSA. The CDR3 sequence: CASRRGIITDTQYF. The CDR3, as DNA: TGTGCCAGCAGGAGGGGTATAATCACAGATACGCAGTATTTT.

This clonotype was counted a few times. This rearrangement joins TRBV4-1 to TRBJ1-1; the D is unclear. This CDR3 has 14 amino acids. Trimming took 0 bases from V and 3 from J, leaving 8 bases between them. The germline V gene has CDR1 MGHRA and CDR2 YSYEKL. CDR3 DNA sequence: TGCGCCAGCAGCCAAGATAAGCCCGACACTGAAGCTTTCTTT. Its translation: CASSQDKPDTEAFF.

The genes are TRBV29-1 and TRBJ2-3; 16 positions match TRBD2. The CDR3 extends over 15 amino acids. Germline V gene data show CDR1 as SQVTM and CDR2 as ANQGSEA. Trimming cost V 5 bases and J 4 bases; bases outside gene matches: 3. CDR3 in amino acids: CSVLGLAGGADTQYF. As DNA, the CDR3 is TGCAGCGTTTTGGGACTAGCGGGGGGGGCAGATACGCAGTATTTT.

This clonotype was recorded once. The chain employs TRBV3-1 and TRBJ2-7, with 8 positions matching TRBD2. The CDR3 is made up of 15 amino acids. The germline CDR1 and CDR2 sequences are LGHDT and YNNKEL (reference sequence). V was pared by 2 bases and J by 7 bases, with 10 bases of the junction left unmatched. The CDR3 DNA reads TGTGCCAGCAGCCAACAGCGGGGGAGGGCTAAAGAGCAGTACTTC. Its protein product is CASSQQRGRAKEQYF.

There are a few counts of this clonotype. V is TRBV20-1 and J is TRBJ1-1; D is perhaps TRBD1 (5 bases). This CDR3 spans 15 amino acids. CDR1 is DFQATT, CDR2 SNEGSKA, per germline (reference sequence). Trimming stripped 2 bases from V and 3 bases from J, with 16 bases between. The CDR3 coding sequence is TGCAGTGCTAGAAATCTCGGGGGATCGGACACTGAAGCTTTCTTT. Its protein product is CSARNLGGSDTEAFF.

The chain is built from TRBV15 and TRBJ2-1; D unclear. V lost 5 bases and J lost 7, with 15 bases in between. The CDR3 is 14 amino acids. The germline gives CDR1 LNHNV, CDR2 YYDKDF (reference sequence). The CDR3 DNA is TGTGCCACCAGCGGGCGCACCCCTGGGAATGAGCAGTTCTTC. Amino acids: CATSGRTPGNEQFF.

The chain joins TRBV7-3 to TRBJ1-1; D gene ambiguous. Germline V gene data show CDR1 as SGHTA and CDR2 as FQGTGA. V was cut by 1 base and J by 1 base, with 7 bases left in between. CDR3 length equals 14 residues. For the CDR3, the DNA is TGTGCCAGCAGCTTAATAGATGGGAACACTGAAGCTTTCTTT. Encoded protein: CASSLIDGNTEAFF. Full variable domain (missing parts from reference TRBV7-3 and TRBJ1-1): GAGVSQTPSNKVTEKGKYVELRCDPISGHTALYWYRQSLGQGPEFLIYFQGTGAADDSGLPNDRFFAVRPEGSVSTLKIQRTERGDSAVYLCASSLIDGNTEAFFGQGTRLTVV.

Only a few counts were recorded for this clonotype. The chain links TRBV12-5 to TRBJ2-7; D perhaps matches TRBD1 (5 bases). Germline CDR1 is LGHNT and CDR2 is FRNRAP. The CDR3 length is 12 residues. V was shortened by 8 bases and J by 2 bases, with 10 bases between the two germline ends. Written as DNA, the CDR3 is TGTGCTAGTAAAACAGGAGCCTACGAGCAGTACTTC. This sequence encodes CASKTGAYEQYF.

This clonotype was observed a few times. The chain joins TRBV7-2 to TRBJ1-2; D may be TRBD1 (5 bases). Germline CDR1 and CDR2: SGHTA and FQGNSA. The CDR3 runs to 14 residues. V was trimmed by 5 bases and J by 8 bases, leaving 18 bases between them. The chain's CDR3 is CASSPGGVAGGYTF. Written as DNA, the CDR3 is TGTGCCAGCAGCCCGGGGGGGGTGGCCGGCGGCTACACCTTC.

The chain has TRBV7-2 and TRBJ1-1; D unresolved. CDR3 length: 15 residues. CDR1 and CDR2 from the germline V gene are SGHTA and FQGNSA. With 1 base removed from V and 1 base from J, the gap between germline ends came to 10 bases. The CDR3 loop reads CASSLEVASNTEAFF. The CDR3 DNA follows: TGTGCCAGCAGCTTAGAGGTGGCGTCGAACACTGAAGCTTTCTTT.

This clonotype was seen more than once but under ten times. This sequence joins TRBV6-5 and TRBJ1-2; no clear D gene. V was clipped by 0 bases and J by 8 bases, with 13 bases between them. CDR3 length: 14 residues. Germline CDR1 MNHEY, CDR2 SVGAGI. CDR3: CASSYSEEFGGYTF. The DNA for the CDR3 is TGTGCCAGCAGTTACTCGGAGGAATTCGGGGGCTACACCTTC.

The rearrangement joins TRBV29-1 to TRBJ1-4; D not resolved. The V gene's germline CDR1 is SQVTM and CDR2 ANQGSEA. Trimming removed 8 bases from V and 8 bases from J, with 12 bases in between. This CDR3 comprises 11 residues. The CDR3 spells CSSFVGEKLFF. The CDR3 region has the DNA TGCAGCTCCTTTGTGGGGGAAAAACTGTTTTTT. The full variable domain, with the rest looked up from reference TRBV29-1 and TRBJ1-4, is SAVISQKPSRDICQRGTSLTIQCQVDSQVTMMFWYRQQPGQSLTLIATANQGSEATYESGFVIDKFPISRPNLTFSTLTVSNMSPEDSSIYLCSSFVGEKLFFGSGTQLSVL.

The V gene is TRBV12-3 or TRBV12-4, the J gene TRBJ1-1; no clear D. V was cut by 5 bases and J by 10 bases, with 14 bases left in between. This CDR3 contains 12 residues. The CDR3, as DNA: TGTGCCAGCAGTCGTAAGGAACCTCGAGCTTTCTTT. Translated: CASSRKEPRAFF.

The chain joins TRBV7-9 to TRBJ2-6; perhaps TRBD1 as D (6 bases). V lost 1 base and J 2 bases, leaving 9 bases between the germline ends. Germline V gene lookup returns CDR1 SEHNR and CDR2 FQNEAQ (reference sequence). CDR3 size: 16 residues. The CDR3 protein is CASSLVQGPGANVLTF. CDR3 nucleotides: TGTGCCAGCAGCTTAGTCCAGGGGCCTGGGGCCAACGTCCTGACTTTC.

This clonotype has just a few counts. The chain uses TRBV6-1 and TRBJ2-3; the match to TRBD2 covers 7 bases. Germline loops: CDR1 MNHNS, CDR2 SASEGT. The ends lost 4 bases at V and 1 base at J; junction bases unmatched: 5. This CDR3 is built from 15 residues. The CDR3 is CASSGSGGGTDTQYF. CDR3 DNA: TGTGCCAGCAGTGGTTCGGGGGGAGGCACAGATACGCAGTATTTT.

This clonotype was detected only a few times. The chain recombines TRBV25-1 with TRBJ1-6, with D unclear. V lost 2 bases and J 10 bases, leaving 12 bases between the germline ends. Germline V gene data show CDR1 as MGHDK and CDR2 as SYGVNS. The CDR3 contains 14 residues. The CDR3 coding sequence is TGTGCCAGCAGTGAACCCCTCTCCGAGTCACCCCTCCACTTT. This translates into CASSEPLSESPLHF.

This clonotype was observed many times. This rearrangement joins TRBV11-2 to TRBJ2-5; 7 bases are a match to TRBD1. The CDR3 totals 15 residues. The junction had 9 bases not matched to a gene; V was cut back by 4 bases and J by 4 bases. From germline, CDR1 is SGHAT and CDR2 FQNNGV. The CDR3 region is CASSSGQAKGETQYF. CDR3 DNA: TGTGCCAGCAGCTCCGGACAGGCGAAAGGAGAGACCCAGTACTTC.